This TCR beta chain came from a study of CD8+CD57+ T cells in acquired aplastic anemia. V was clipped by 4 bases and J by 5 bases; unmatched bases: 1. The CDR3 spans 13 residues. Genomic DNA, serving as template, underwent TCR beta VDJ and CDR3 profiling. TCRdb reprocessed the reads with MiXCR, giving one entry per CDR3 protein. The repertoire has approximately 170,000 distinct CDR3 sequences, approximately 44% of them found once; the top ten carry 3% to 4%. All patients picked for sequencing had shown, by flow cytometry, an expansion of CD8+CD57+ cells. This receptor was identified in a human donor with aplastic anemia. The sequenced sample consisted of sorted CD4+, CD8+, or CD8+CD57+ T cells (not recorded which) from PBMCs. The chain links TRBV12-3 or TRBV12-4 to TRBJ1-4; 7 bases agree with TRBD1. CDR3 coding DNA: TGTGCCAGCAGTTGGACAGGAAATGAAAAACTGTTTTTT. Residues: CASSWTGNEKLFF.